This TCR beta chain originates from a study of tumour-infiltrating T cells in Burkitt lymphoma. Study at large: Patients covered every epidemiological subtype of Burkitt lymphoma. Overall and progression-free survival were predicted by productive clonality. Points from the study as a whole: Many Burkitt lymphoma patients shared several public clonotypes.

TCRdb's table, derived via immunoSEQ multiplex PCR, lists solely in-frame clones and lacks some. The sample includes 4,500 to 5,000 clones, about 13% of them seen just once. CDR1 and CDR2 from the germline V gene are SGHKS and YYEKEE (reference sequence). Unmatched junction bases numbered 8, after V lost 3 bases and J lost 0 bases. This CDR3 has 16 amino acids. The table lists this clone with a few counts. Its antigen is not known. The chain combines TRBV5-5 with TRBJ2-7; 8 nucleotides line up with TRBD1. The clonotype was recovered from a human donor with Burkitt lymphoma. The sequencing sample was made of tumor tissue. CDR3 nucleotides: TGTGCCAGCAGCTACCGACAGGGGATAAGCTCCTACGAGCAGTACTTC. Amino acids: CASSYRQGISSYEQYF.